The 28 T cell receptor beta chains in this list originate from one sample, sequenced in a study of T cells of healthy individuals. MiXCR, run by TCRdb on the 5' RACE reads, gives a single entry per CDR3 protein. The sample shows around 53,000 distinct CDR3 sequences, 14% to 15% of them seen only once. These receptors came from a human donor in good health.

The chain carries TRBV30 and TRBJ2-7; TRBD1 matches 11 bases. There are 14 residues in the CDR3. Unmatched junction bases numbered 7, after V lost 5 bases and J lost 4 bases. Looked up from germline, CDR1 is GTSNPN and CDR2 is SVGIG (reference sequence). CDR3 sequence: CAWVGTGGSYEQYF. The CDR3 DNA is TGTGCCTGGGTGGGGACAGGGGGTTCGTACGAGCAGTACTTC.

This clonotype was picked up a small number of times. The chain couples TRBV3-1 to TRBJ2-5; D may be TRBD1 (5 bases). The CDR3 runs 15 residues. V gave up 4 bases and J gave up 4 bases, with 16 bases separating them. Germline CDR1 and CDR2: LGHDT and YNNKEL (reference sequence). CDR3 sequence (DNA): TGTGCCAGCAGCCCAGCTAGGGGATGGGGAGAGACCCAGTACTTC. This gives the protein CASSPARGWGETQYF.

J is TRBJ2-3 and V is TRBV25-1; TRBD1 matches 9 bases. The V gene's germline CDR1 is MGHDK and CDR2 SYGVNS. Trimming removed 1 base from V and 5 bases from J; junction bases left unmatched: 16. The CDR3 runs 19 residues. CDR3 protein: CASSESPLGTGSSRDTQYF. The CDR3 DNA reads as TGTGCCAGCAGTGAATCCCCCTTAGGGACAGGGTCTTCCCGAGATACGCAGTATTTT.

This clonotype was found many times. The chain couples TRBV20-1 to TRBJ1-5; no firm D call. The CDR3 spans 14 residues. Germline V gives CDR1 DFQATT, CDR2 SNEGSKA (reference sequence). The V gene lost 4 bases and the J gene lost 2 bases, with 12 bases spanning the gap. The CDR3 reads CSATEGNRNQPQHF. The CDR3 coding sequence is TGCAGTGCTACAGAGGGTAATCGCAATCAGCCCCAGCATTTT.

This chain connects TRBV10-3 to TRBJ1-6, with D perhaps TRBD1 (5 bases). Germline V gene data show CDR1 as ENHRY and CDR2 as SYGVKD. V shed 2 bases and J shed 8 bases, with 16 bases lying between them. There are 16 residues in the CDR3. The CDR3 is CAISERDPGDHSPLHF. The CDR3 DNA reads TGTGCCATCAGTGAGCGGGACCCCGGGGACCATTCACCCCTCCACTTT.

This clonotype was seen ten or more times. The chain uses TRBV20-1 and TRBJ1-5; no clear D. Germline V gene data show CDR1 as DFQATT and CDR2 as SNEGSKA (reference sequence). This CDR3 contains 14 residues. With 0 bases removed from V and 4 bases from J, the gap between germline ends came to 10 bases. CDR3 coding DNA: TGCAGTGCTAGAGAAGGGCAAGCAAATCAGCCCCAGCATTTT. Translated, it gives CSAREGQANQPQHF.

This clonotype has a count of ten or more. This chain connects TRBV28 to TRBJ2-7; D unresolved. V was clipped by 1 base and J by 3 bases, with 10 bases between them. Germline-derived CDR1 and CDR2 are MDHEN and SYDVKM. The CDR3 has 14 residues. The CDR3 DNA follows: TGTGCCAGCAGTTTATTGGGCGGATACTACGAGCAGTACTTC. This translates into CASSLLGGYYEQYF.

The rearrangement joins TRBV4-1 to TRBJ2-2, with 9 bases aligning to TRBD2. V was clipped by 4 bases and J by 6 bases; unmatched bases: 6. Looked up from germline, CDR1 is MGHRA and CDR2 is YSYEKL. The CDR3 is 15 residues long. The CDR3 DNA reads TGCGCCAGCAGCCGAAGCCCTAGCGGGGCCGGGGAGCTGTTTTTT. It specifies CASSRSPSGAGELFF.

This clonotype was observed at least ten times. The V call is TRBV12-3 or TRBV12-4, the J call TRBJ1-1, with a weak D call TRBD1 (6 bases). The CDR3 extends over 17 amino acids. V lost 1 base to trimming and J lost 1 base, with 16 bases between them. The CDR3, as DNA: TGTGCCAGCAGTTTAGTATACCTCCGGGACACGAACACTGAAGCTTTCTTT. Protein: CASSLVYLRDTNTEAFF.

This clonotype was seen at least ten times. The gene calls are TRBV18 and TRBJ2-1; TRBD2 aligns across 8 bases. Germline assignment: CDR1 KGHSH and CDR2 LQKENI. This CDR3 has 17 residues. V was pared by 0 bases and J by 0 bases, with 4 bases of the junction left unmatched. CDR3 sequence: CASSPPVAGPSYNEQFF. CDR3 in DNA: TGTGCCAGCTCACCACCTGTAGCGGGGCCCTCCTACAATGAGCAGTTCTTC. The full variable domain, with the rest looked up from reference TRBV18 and TRBJ2-1, is NAGVMQNPRHLVRRRGQEARLRCSPMKGHSHVYWYRQLPEEGLKFMVYLQKENIIDESGMPKERFSAEFPKEGPSILRIQQVVRGDSAAYFCASSPPVAGPSYNEQFFGPGTRLTVL.

This clonotype was counted a single time. This may stem from a read error, because a much larger clone lies one nucleotide away. The chain joins TRBV7-9 to TRBJ2-3; tentatively, D is TRBD1 (5 bases). This CDR3 region has 15 residues. V lost 6 bases and J 9 bases, leaving 22 bases between the germline ends. Germline CDR1 is SEHNR and CDR2 is FQNEAQ (reference sequence). The CDR3, as DNA: TGTGCCAGCAGAAGCCGGTGTGACAGTGCAGGAACGCAGTATTTT. It specifies CASRSRCDSAGTQYF.

This clonotype was counted between two and nine times. The chain combines TRBV19 with TRBJ1-1, with a tentative D call TRBD1 (5 bases). Germline-derived CDR1 and CDR2 are LNHDA and SQIVND (reference sequence). With 3 bases removed from V and 3 bases from J, the gap between germline ends came to 8 bases. The CDR3 sequence is 13 residues long. The CDR3 DNA is TGTGCCAGTAGTATTGGCAGGGACACTGAAGCTTTCTTT. Protein sequence: CASSIGRDTEAFF.

This clonotype was seen ten or more times. This chain links TRBV20-1 with TRBJ2-2; the D gene is possibly TRBD2 (5 bases). Per germline, CDR1 DFQATT and CDR2 SNEGSKA (reference sequence). The CDR3 length is 17 residues. Trimming pared 3 bases from V and 5 bases from J, leaving 22 bases between. CDR3 region: CSASPSLGRLNTGELFF. The CDR3 nucleotides read TGCAGTGCTAGCCCCAGTTTGGGGAGACTTAATACCGGGGAGCTGTTTTTT.

This clonotype was counted many times. The CDR3 loop is CASSLRDTQYF. The CDR3 region has the DNA TGTGCCAGCAGTTTAAGAGATACGCAGTATTTT. The chain joins TRBV12-3 or TRBV12-4 to TRBJ2-3; no clear D. The germline V and J ends were trimmed by 2 bases and 5 bases, with 2 bases remaining between them. CDR3 length: 11 amino acids.

The V call is TRBV5-5, the J call TRBJ2-5; either TRBD1 or TRBD2 may supply D (5 bases each). Trimming took off 4 bases at V and 1 base at J, with 14 bases between the two ends. The CDR3 loop spans 15 amino acids. CDR1 and CDR2 from the germline V gene are SGHKS and YYEKEE (reference sequence). In DNA form, the CDR3 reads TGTGCCAGCAGCGTACCGGGACGGAGCCAAGAGACCCAGTACTTC. Translated, it gives CASSVPGRSQETQYF.

This clonotype was recorded many times. The rearrangement uses TRBV18 and TRBJ2-1; 10 bases agree with TRBD2. Trimming took 1 base from V and 6 from J; bases not matched to a gene: 3. The germline CDR1 and CDR2 sequences are KGHSH and LQKENI. There are 15 residues in the CDR3. The CDR3 nucleotides are TGTGCCAGCTCACCACGGCTAGCGGGAGCCAATGAGCAGTTCTTC. It translates to CASSPRLAGANEQFF.

This clonotype was detected ten times or more. CDR3 residues: CASSPGTSGDSEQFF. CDR3 DNA sequence: TGTGCCAGCAGCCCCGGGACTAGCGGGGATAGTGAGCAGTTCTTC. The chain recombines TRBV7-9 with TRBJ2-1; TRBD2 aligns across 13 bases. CDR1 is SEHNR, CDR2 FQNEAQ, per germline (reference sequence). The CDR3 runs to 15 residues. Trimming cost V 5 bases and J 9 bases; bases outside gene matches: 7.

The V gene is TRBV2, the J gene TRBJ2-3; unclear D gene. V lost 6 bases and J 6 bases, leaving 13 bases between the germline ends. CDR1 is SNHLY, CDR2 FYNNEI, per germline. The CDR3 spans 13 residues. The CDR3 coding sequence is TGTGCCAGCAGAGTCGGGCCCCGGGATACGCAGTATTTT. Translating gives CASRVGPRDTQYF.

The chain uses TRBV6-2 or TRBV6-3 and TRBJ1-1; the D gene is possibly TRBD1 (5 bases). V was pared by 9 bases and J by 2 bases, with 13 bases between. Germline CDR1 and CDR2: MNHEY and SVGEGT. This CDR3 is 13 amino acids long. CDR3 in amino acids: CASSGTVNTEAFF. The CDR3 coding sequence is TGTGCCAGTTCGGGGACGGTAAACACTGAAGCTTTCTTT.

This clonotype has a handful of counts. The V and J genes are TRBV4-1 and TRBJ2-7; TRBD1 agrees at 8 bases. CDR3 length: 13 residues. Trimming at V came to 4 bases and at J to 4 bases, leaving 3 bases not matched to a gene. The V gene's germline CDR1 is MGHRA and CDR2 YSYEKL. The CDR3 region is CASSPWDRYEQYF. CDR3 sequence (DNA): TGCGCCAGCAGCCCCTGGGACAGGTACGAGCAGTACTTC.

There are many counts of this clonotype. The V call is TRBV30, the J call TRBJ2-1, with 7 bases aligning to TRBD2. Germline V gene data show CDR1 as GTSNPN and CDR2 as SVGIG (reference sequence). The CDR3 contains 14 residues. Trimming removed 6 bases from V and 9 bases from J; junction bases left unmatched: 14. CDR3 nucleotides: TGTGCCTGCTGGTGGACTAGTCTTCAGGCTGAGCAGTTCTTC. Amino acid sequence: CACWWTSLQAEQFF.

This clonotype was picked up many times. The chain carries TRBV7-2 and TRBJ2-1; D remains unclear. V was trimmed by 4 bases and J by 8 bases, leaving 15 bases between them. The CDR3 sequence is 14 residues long. The germline V gene encodes CDR1 SGHTA and CDR2 FQGNSA. CDR3 sequence (DNA): TGTGCCAGCAGCTCTAATGCGGCCGGGTATGAGCAGTTCTTC. This encodes CASSSNAAGYEQFF.

This clonotype has at least ten counts. The rearrangement uses TRBV20-1 and TRBJ2-7; D possibly corresponds to TRBD2 (6 bases). CDR3 length: 15 residues. Trimming cost V 6 bases and J 2 bases, with 20 bases left between them. CDR1 is DFQATT, CDR2 SNEGSKA, per germline (reference sequence). The CDR3 DNA reads TGCAGTGCCCCACCTGGCGGGAAGGAAACCTACGAGCAGTACTTC. It specifies CSAPPGGKETYEQYF.

The sample holds many counts of this clonotype. The chain joins TRBV6-1 to TRBJ2-1; 8 positions match TRBD1. V lost 6 bases and J lost 3; bases outside the gene matches: 7. This CDR3 is built from 15 residues. CDR1 is MNHNS and CDR2 is SASEGT in the germline V gene. CDR3: CASRDRGLSYNEQFF. In DNA form, the CDR3 reads TGTGCCAGCAGAGACAGGGGACTTAGCTACAATGAGCAGTTCTTC.

The chain has TRBV7-2 and TRBJ2-5; 9 nucleotides agree with TRBD1. Germline loops: CDR1 SGHTA, CDR2 FQGNSA. The CDR3 is 15 amino acids. V shed 3 bases, J shed 4 bases, and the junction held 6 bases outside the gene matches. CDR3 residues: CASSFTGGSRETQYF. CDR3 nucleotides: TGTGCCAGCAGCTTCACAGGGGGCTCAAGAGAGACCCAGTACTTC.

This clonotype was counted ten times or more. The chain couples TRBV7-2 to TRBJ1-1, with no clear D. Trimming took 1 base from V and 6 from J, leaving 6 bases between them. The CDR3 has 12 residues. Looked up from germline, CDR1 is SGHTA and CDR2 is FQGNSA. The CDR3 DNA reads TGTGCCAGCAGCTTAGTTACAGCTGAAGCTTTCTTT. Its translation: CASSLVTAEAFF.

The rearrangement joins TRBV6-2 or TRBV6-3 to TRBJ2-1; 8 bases are shared with TRBD2. There are 16 residues in the CDR3. Germline V gene lookup returns CDR1 MNHEY and CDR2 SVGEGT. Unmatched junction bases numbered 13, after V lost 8 bases and J lost 4 bases. This CDR3 reads CASDAHGLAGYNEQFF. CDR3 in DNA: TGTGCCAGCGACGCCCACGGGCTAGCGGGTTACAATGAGCAGTTCTTC.

The table lists this clonotype with many counts. This chain joins TRBV5-5 and TRBJ1-5, with D possibly TRBD1 on 5 matching bases. CDR1 SGHKS and CDR2 YYEKEE come from the germline V gene (reference sequence). The CDR3 is 15 residues long. Trimming took 4 bases from V and 2 from J, leaving 13 bases between them. CDR3 amino acids: CASSRTNLGNQPQHF. Here the CDR3 DNA reads TGTGCCAGCAGCCGGACAAACCTAGGCAATCAGCCCCAGCATTTT.